This T cell receptor beta chain was identified in a study of beta chain features in type 1 diabetes. CD4+ cells of the naive, central memory, regulatory and stem cell-like memory types were sorted via CD45RO/CCR7/CD25/CD127/CD95/CD27. Purity (above 95%) was reached by all sorted populations. Study results and caveats: Shorter templates might be favored by PCR, equally in patients and controls.

This CDR3 has 15 residues. The junction had 4 bases not matched to a gene; V was cut back by 5 bases and J by 6 bases. Germline CDR1 SNHLY, CDR2 FYNNEI. cDNA synthesis used the whole RNA isolate, giving expressed TCRB sequences. Naive, central memory and regulatory T cell samples yielded roughly 3.6 million reads on average. Sequencing was performed with immunoSEQ multiplex PCR; in TCRdb, only in-frame clones are kept and a portion is missing. The sample carries more than 300,000 clones, around 15% recorded once. This clone was observed a few times. What it binds is unknown. The source is a woman younger than 35 in good health. The sequenced material came from naive CD4+ T cells from blood. The chain employs TRBV2 and TRBJ2-2; 12 bases match TRBD2. CDR3 protein: CASSFLAGGPGELFF. The DNA for the CDR3 is TGTGCCAGCAGTTTTCTAGCGGGAGGGCCCGGGGAGCTGTTTTTT. Supplemented by reference TRBV2 and TRBJ2-2, the full variable domain reads EPEVTQTPSHQVTQMGQEVILRCVPISNHLYFYWYRQILGQKVEFLVSFYNNEISEKSEIFDDQFSVERPDGSNFTLKIRSTKLEDSAMYFCASSFLAGGPGELFFGEGSRLTVL.